These T cell receptor beta chains were read from a single sample in a study of blood T cell repertoires in COVID-19. Method: immunoSEQ multiplex PCR; TCRdb's copy keeps in-frame clones and lacks some. The table has tens of thousands of clones, around 90% seen once; the top ten hold 0.35% to 0.4%. Material for sequencing was peripheral blood. The receptors originated from a man aged 50 to 60 with COVID-19, enrolled during active disease. Each CDR3 is given with its conserved first and last residue. The order of the fields is CDR3 length, J gene, D gene, V gene, CDR3 DNA, CDR3 protein. The D gene is left open where the match is weak.

CDR3 length: 14; J gene: TRBJ2-7; D gene: NA; V gene: TRBV28; CDR3 DNA: TGTGCCAGCCTAGATCCCGGGAGAGGCGACGAGCAGTACTTC; CDR3 protein: CASLDPGRGDEQYF
CDR3 length: 18; J gene: TRBJ1-4; D gene: TRBD1; V gene: TRBV27; CDR3 DNA: TGTGCCAGCAGTCGTAGGACAGGGTCCCTTGCAACTAATGAAAAACTGTTTTTT; CDR3 protein: CASSRRTGSLATNEKLFF
CDR3 length: 14; J gene: TRBJ2-5; D gene: TRBD1; V gene: TRBV10-3; CDR3 DNA: TGTGCCATCAGCTCGGACAGGGGGAAGGAGACCCAGTACTTC; CDR3 protein: CAISSDRGKETQYF
CDR3 length: 14; J gene: TRBJ2-1; D gene: NA; V gene: TRBV5-1; CDR3 DNA: TGCGCCAGCAGCCAGGAGGACGCCACAAGGGAGCAGTTCTTC; CDR3 protein: CASSQEDATREQFF
CDR3 length: 13; J gene: TRBJ2-7; D gene: TRBD2; V gene: TRBV19; CDR3 DNA: TGTGCCAGTAGGGGTCCTAGCGGAAGTCCCCAGTACTTC; CDR3 protein: CASRGPSGSPQYF
CDR3 length: 15; J gene: TRBJ2-3; D gene: NA; V gene: TRBV5-6; CDR3 DNA: TGTGCCAGCAGCTCACCGGGGTTAGGGACAGATACGCAGTATTTT; CDR3 protein: CASSSPGLGTDTQYF
CDR3 length: 16; J gene: TRBJ2-1; D gene: TRBD2; V gene: TRBV5-6; CDR3 DNA: TGTGCCAGCAGCTCCCTCGGGGAGGGAGCTTACAATGAGCAGTTCTTC; CDR3 protein: CASSSLGEGAYNEQFF
CDR3 length: 16; J gene: TRBJ1-3; D gene: NA; V gene: TRBV3-1/TRBV3-2; CDR3 DNA: TGTGCCAGCAGCCAGGCCAAGGGAGTCCTTGGAAACACCATATATTTT; CDR3 protein: CASSQAKGVLGNTIYF
CDR3 length: 14; J gene: TRBJ1-2; D gene: TRBD1; V gene: TRBV6-5; CDR3 DNA: TGTGCCAGCAGACTAGGACAGGTTAACTATGGCTACACCTTC; CDR3 protein: CASRLGQVNYGYTF
CDR3 length: 16; J gene: TRBJ2-6; D gene: NA; V gene: TRBV11-2; CDR3 DNA: TGTGCCAGCAGCTCAGCAGGGCTCTCCGGGGCCAACGTCCTGACTTTC; CDR3 protein: CASSSAGLSGANVLTF
CDR3 length: 15; J gene: TRBJ1-3; D gene: TRBD1; V gene: TRBV11-2; CDR3 DNA: TGTGCCAGCAGTCCGAAGGGGGCCTCTGGAAACACCATATATTTT; CDR3 protein: CASSPKGASGNTIYF